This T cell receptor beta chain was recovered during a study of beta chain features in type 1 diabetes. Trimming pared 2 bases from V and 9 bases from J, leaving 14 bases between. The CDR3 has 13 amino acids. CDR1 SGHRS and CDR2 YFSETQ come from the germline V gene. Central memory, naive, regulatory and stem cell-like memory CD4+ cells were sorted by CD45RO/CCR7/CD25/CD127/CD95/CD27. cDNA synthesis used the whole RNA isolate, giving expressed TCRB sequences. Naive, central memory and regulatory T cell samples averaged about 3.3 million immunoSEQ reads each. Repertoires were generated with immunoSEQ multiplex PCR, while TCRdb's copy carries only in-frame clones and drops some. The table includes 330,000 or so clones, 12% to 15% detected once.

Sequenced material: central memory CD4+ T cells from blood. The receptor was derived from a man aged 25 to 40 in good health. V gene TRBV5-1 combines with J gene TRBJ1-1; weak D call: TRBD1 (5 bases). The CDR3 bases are TGCGCCAGCAGCTTCCAGGGTCTCGGACAAGCTTTCTTT. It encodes CASSFQGLGQAFF. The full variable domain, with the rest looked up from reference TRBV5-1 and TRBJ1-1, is KAGVTQTPRYLIKTRGQQVTLSCSPISGHRSVSWYQQTPGQGLQFLFEYFSETQRNKGNFPGRFSGRQFSNSRSEMNVSTLELGDSALYLCASSFQGLGQAFFGQGTRLTVV.